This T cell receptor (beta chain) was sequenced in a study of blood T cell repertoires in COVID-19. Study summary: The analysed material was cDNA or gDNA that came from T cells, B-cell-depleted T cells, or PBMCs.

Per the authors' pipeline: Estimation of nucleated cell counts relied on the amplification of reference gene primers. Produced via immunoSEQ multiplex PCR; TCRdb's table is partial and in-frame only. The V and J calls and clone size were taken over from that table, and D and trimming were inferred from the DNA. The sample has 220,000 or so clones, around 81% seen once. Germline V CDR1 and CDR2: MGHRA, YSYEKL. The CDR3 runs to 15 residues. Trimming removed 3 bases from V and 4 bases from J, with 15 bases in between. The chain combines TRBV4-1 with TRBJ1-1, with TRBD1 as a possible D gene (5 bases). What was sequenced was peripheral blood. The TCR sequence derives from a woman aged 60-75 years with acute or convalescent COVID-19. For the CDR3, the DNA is TGCGCCAGCAGCCAGGGCAGGGCGGAGGGCACTGAAGCTTTCTTT. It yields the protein CASSQGRAEGTEAFF.